This T cell receptor beta chain was captured by sequencing in a study of beta chain features in type 1 diabetes. The study, taken as a whole, reports: Shorter TCRB CDR3s, moderately but significantly so, were found in Type 1 diabetes patients in all four CD4+ subsets. There was no resolution here of whether HLA type influences TCRB rearrangement.

It was via CD45RO/CCR7/CD25/CD127/CD95/CD27 that CD4+ naive, central memory, regulatory and stem cell-like memory cells were sorted. This clone came up a few times. Its specificity is not known. V was clipped by 0 bases and J by 9 bases; unmatched bases: 9. The CDR3 extends over 15 amino acids. CDR1 and CDR2 from the germline V gene are LGHNA and YSLEER. What was sequenced were expressed TCRB transcripts, since all of the isolated RNA had been reverse transcribed. Sequencing used immunoSEQ multiplex PCR; TCRdb keeps in-frame clones, though not all of them. The sample yields about 270,000 clones, more than 13% seen once.

Sequencing was carried out using naive CD4+ T cells from blood. The TCR originated in a man aged 25 to 40 with type 1 diabetes. This rearrangement joins TRBV4-3 to TRBJ2-3, with TRBD2 matching over 7 bases. The CDR3 sequence: CASSQERGTIITQYF. CDR3 in DNA: TGCGCCAGCAGCCAAGAGAGAGGGACTATCATAACGCAGTATTTT.